The 8 T cell receptor beta chains reported below all come from one sample, sequenced in a study of control samples from healthy donors and cancer patients. The assay was immunoSEQ multiplex PCR, and TCRdb's table has in-frame clones only and misses some. The sample carries under 50,000 clones, over 75% recorded once. Sequences were obtained from PBMCs. The receptors stem from a woman aged 55-69 years with lung cancer.

The chain couples TRBV12-3 or TRBV12-4 to TRBJ1-1; D gene unclear. V lost 5 bases, J lost 6 bases, and 7 bases lay in between. This CDR3 has 11 residues. The CDR3 DNA reads as TGTGCCAGCAGTACCGGAGCTGAAGCTTTCTTT. Its protein is CASSTGAEAFF.

This clone was picked up a small number of times. The chain joins TRBV19 to TRBJ2-7; 10 positions agree with TRBD1. J was trimmed by 5 bases and V by 6 bases; bases with no gene match: 10. The CDR3 is 15 residues long. Per germline, CDR1 LNHDA and CDR2 SQIVND (reference sequence). CDR3 residues: CASRIGTGETNEQYF. DNA of the CDR3: TGTGCCAGTAGAATTGGGACAGGGGAGACAAACGAGCAGTACTTC.

The CDR3 region is CASSVDSSTDTQYF. In nucleotides, the CDR3 is TGTGCCAGCAGTGTAGACAGTAGCACAGATACGCAGTATTTT. The chain carries TRBV2 and TRBJ2-3; D is perhaps TRBD1 (5 bases). The CDR3 contains 14 residues. Trimming pared 4 bases from V and 0 bases from J, leaving 8 bases between. Per germline, CDR1 SNHLY and CDR2 FYNNEI.

The V gene is TRBV6-6, the J gene TRBJ1-3; TRBD1 is a possible D gene (5 bases). Germline-derived CDR1 and CDR2 are MNHNY and SVGAGI (reference sequence). CDR3 length equals 15 residues. V dropped 5 bases and J dropped 0 bases, with 11 bases sitting between them. The CDR3 sequence is CASSPRDLSGNTIYF. DNA of the CDR3: TGTGCCAGCAGTCCCAGGGATCTCTCTGGAAACACCATATATTTT.

The J gene is TRBJ1-1, the V gene TRBV20-1; no definite D call. V lost 3 bases, J lost 0 bases, and 20 bases lay in between. The CDR3 length is 17 residues. From germline, CDR1 is DFQATT and CDR2 SNEGSKA (reference sequence). The CDR3 region is CSASSFPRFSLNTEAFF. The DNA for the CDR3 is TGCAGTGCTAGTTCCTTTCCGCGGTTTAGCCTGAACACTGAAGCTTTCTTT.

The rearrangement joins TRBV6-4 to TRBJ2-3, with D unresolved. The CDR3 consists of 10 residues. Germline CDR1 is MRHNA and CDR2 is SNTAGT. Trimming left V 10 bases short and J 7 bases short, with 9 bases between. As DNA, the CDR3 is TGTGCCACAGACCCCTATACGCAGTATTTT. The encoded protein is CATDPYTQYF.

In its sample, this clone was seen a few times. This sequence joins TRBV3-1 (or the pseudogene TRBV3-2) and TRBJ1-2; 9 positions match TRBD1. This CDR3 has 17 residues. Trimming cost V 0 bases and J 5 bases; bases outside gene matches: 10. In germline, CDR1 is LGHDT, CDR2 YNNKEL (reference sequence). The CDR3 sequence: CASSQDLATGGGYGYTF. Written as DNA, the CDR3 is TGTGCCAGCAGCCAAGATCTCGCGACAGGGGGTGGTTATGGCTACACCTTC.

This clone has just one count. For the CDR3, the DNA is TGTGCCAGCAGCTTAGCGTACAGCACAGATACGCAGTATTTT. Its protein product is CASSLAYSTDTQYF. The J gene is TRBJ2-3, the V gene TRBV7-6; no firm D call. This CDR3 region has 14 residues. CDR1 is SGHVS and CDR2 is FNYEAQ in the germline V gene. V was cut by 0 bases and J by 0 bases, with 4 bases left in between.